This T cell receptor (beta chain) appears in the sequencing data of a study of technical replicates of blood from several donors. With V trimmed by 8 bases and J by 2 bases, 7 bases remained unmatched. Germline V gene sequence: CDR1 PRHDT, CDR2 FYEKMQ (reference sequence). This CDR3 region has 14 residues. TCRdb keeps only in-frame clones here, not all; method: immunoSEQ multiplex PCR. This table has nearly 80,000 clones, just under 95% appearing once. This clone was picked up one time. The chain has TRBV13 and TRBJ2-7; TRBD2 matches at 9 bases. This clonotype originated in a human donor in good health. Source material: T cells isolated from PBMCs. The CDR3 nucleotides are TGTGCCAGCTCGCGGGAGCGGGGGGCCTACGAGCAGTACTTC. This codes for CASSRERGAYEQYF.